The T cell receptor beta chain described here comes from a study of cytomegalovirus exposure and HLA in healthy donors. Looked up from germline, CDR1 is SEHNR and CDR2 is FQNEAQ (reference sequence). V lost 5 bases and J lost 4; bases outside the gene matches: 8. This CDR3 is built from 16 residues. The PCR ran on 60 Vbeta and 13 Jbeta primers. Assay used: immunoSEQ multiplex PCR; TCRdb lists only in-frame clones, some missing. The table lists under 130,000 clones, over 65% of them singletons, with about 7.5% in the top ten. The origin of this receptor is a middle-aged man in good health and CMV-seropositive. V usage is TRBV7-9 and J usage is TRBJ1-5; TRBD1 matches 10 bases. The sequenced material came from PBMCs. CDR3 DNA sequence: TGTGCCAGCAGCCTTGGGACAGGGGCCCGTAATCAGCCCCAGCATTTT. This gives the protein CASSLGTGARNQPQHF.